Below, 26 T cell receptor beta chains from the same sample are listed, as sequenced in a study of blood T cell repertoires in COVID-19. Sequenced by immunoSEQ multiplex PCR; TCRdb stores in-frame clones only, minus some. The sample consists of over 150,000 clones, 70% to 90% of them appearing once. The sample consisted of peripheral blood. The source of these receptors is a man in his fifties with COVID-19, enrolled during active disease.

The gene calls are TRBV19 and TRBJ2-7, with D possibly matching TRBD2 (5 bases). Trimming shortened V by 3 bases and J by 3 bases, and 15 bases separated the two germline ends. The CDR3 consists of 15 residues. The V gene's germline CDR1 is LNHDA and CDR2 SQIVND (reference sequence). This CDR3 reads CASSIVTARGYEQYF. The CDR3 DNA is TGTGCCAGTAGTATTGTCACGGCCCGGGGCTACGAGCAGTACTTC.

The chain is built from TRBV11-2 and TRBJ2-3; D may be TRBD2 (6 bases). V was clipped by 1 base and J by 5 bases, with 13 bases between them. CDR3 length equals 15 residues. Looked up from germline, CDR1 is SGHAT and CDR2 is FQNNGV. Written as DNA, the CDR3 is TGTGCCAGCAGCTTAGGGACTAAACGGGGAGATACGCAGTATTTT. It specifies CASSLGTKRGDTQYF.

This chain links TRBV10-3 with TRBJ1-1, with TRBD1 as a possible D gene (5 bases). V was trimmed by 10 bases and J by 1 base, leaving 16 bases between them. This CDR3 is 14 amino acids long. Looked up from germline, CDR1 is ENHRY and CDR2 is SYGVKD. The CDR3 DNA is TGTGCCACCAGCGGGAGGGGTGAGAACACTGAAGCTTTCTTT. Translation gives CATSGRGENTEAFF.

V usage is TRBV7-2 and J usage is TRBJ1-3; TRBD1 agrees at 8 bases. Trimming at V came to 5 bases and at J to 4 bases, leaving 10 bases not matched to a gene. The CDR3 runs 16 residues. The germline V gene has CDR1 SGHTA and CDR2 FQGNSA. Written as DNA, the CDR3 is TGTGCCAGCAGCCAACAGGGGGTAGACTCCGGAAACACCATATATTTT. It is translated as CASSQQGVDSGNTIYF.

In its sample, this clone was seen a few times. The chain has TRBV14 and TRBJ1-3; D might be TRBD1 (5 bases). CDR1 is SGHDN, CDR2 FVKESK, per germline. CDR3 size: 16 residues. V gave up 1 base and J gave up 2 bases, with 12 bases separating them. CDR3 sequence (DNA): TGTGCCAGCAGCCAAGGTCCAGGGAACGCTGGAAACACCATATATTTT. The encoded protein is CASSQGPGNAGNTIYF. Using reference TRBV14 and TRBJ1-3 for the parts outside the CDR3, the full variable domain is EAGVTQFPSHSVIEKGQTVTLRCDPISGHDNLYWYRRVMGKEIKFLLHFVKESKQDESGMPNNRFLAERTGGTYSTLKVQPAELEDSGVYFCASSQGPGNAGNTIYFGEGSWLTVV.

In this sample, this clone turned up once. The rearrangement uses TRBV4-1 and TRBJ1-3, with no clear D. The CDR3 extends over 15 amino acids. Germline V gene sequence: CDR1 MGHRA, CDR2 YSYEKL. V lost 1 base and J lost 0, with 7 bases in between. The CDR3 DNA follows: TGCGCCAGCAGCCAAGCACCGAGCTCTGGAAACACCATATATTTT. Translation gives CASSQAPSSGNTIYF.

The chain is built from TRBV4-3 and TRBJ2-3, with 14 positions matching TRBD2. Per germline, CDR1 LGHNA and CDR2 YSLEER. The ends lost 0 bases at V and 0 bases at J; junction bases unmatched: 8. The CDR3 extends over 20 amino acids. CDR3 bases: TGCGCCAGCAGCCAAGATGGCTTTCGACTAGCGGGGGGGAGCACAGATACGCAGTATTTT. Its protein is CASSQDGFRLAGGSTDTQYF.

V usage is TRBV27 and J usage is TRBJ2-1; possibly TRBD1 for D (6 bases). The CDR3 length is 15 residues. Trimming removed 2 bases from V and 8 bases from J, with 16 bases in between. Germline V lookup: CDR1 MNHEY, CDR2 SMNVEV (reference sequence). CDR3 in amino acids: CASSLDQGGRDEQFF. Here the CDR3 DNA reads TGTGCCAGCAGTTTAGATCAAGGGGGTAGGGATGAGCAGTTCTTC.

CDR3 DNA: TGTGCCAGCAGCTTGAGGACTAGCGGAACCACAGATACGCAGTATTTT. As protein: CASSLRTSGTTDTQYF. V and J are TRBV5-6 and TRBJ2-3; TRBD2 agrees at 10 bases. Per germline, CDR1 SGHDT and CDR2 YYEEEE. The CDR3 runs 16 residues. J was trimmed by 2 bases and V by 1 base; bases with no gene match: 4.

CDR3 amino acids: CASSQEVDGRGETQYF. In DNA form, the CDR3 reads TGTGCCAGCAGCCAAGAAGTGGACGGAAGGGGAGAGACCCAGTACTTC. The rearrangement joins TRBV3-1 (or the pseudogene TRBV3-2) to TRBJ2-5, with D possibly matching TRBD1 (5 bases). The CDR3 has 16 amino acids. The germline gives CDR1 LGHDT, CDR2 YNNKEL (reference sequence). V was cut by 0 bases and J by 4 bases, with 15 bases left in between.

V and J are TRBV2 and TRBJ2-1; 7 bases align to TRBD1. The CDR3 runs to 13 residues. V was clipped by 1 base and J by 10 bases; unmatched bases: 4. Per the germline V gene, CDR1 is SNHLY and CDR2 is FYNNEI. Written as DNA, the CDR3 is TGTGCCAGCAGTGAAGACAGGGGATACGAGCAGTTCTTC. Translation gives CASSEDRGYEQFF.

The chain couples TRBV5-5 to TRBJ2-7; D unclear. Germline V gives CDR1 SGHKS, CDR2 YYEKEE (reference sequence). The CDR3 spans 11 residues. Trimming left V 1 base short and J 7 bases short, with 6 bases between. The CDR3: CASSLQQEQYF. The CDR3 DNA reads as TGTGCCAGCAGCTTGCAACAGGAGCAGTACTTC.

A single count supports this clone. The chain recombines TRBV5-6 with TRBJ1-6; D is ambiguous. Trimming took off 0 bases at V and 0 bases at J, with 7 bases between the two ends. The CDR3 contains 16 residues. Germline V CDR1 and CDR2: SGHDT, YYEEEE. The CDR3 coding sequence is TGTGCCAGCAGCTTGGATGATAGCTCCTATAATTCACCCCTCCACTTT. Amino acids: CASSLDDSSYNSPLHF.

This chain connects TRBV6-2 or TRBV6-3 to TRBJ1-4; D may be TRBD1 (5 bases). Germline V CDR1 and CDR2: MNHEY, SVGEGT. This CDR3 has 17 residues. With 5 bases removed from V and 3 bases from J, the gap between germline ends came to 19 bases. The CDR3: CASSRPRTSRANEKLFF. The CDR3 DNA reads TGTGCCAGCAGTAGACCCCGGACAAGTCGGGCTAATGAAAAACTGTTTTTT.

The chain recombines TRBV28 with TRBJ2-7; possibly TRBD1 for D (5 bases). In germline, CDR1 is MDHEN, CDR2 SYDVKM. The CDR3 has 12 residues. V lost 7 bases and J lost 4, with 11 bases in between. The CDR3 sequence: CASINQGYEQYF. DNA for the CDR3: TGTGCCAGCATCAACCAGGGATACGAGCAGTACTTC.

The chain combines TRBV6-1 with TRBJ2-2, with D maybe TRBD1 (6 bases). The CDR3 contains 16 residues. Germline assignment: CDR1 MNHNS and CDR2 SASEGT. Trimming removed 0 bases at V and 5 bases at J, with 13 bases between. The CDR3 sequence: CASSEAYRDLTGELFF. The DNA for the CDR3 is TGTGCCAGCAGTGAAGCCTACAGGGACCTGACCGGGGAGCTGTTTTTT.

The CDR3 protein is CASSEQDNISNQPQHF. CDR3 coding DNA: TGTGCCAGCAGTGAACAGGATAATATCAGCAATCAGCCCCAGCATTTT. J is TRBJ1-5 and V is TRBV6-1, with D uncertain. Germline loops: CDR1 MNHNS, CDR2 SASEGT. The ends were cut back, 2 bases at V and 1 base at J, with 12 bases in the middle. The CDR3 runs 16 residues.

CDR3 residues: CASSLTGTSRDTQYF. In nucleotides, the CDR3 is TGTGCCAGCAGCTTGACCGGGACTTCGAGGGATACGCAGTATTTT. The rearrangement joins TRBV28 to TRBJ2-3; a possible D gene is TRBD2 (6 bases). Germline assignment: CDR1 MDHEN and CDR2 SYDVKM. The V and J ends lost 6 bases and 6 bases respectively, with 19 bases between them. The CDR3 is 15 residues long.

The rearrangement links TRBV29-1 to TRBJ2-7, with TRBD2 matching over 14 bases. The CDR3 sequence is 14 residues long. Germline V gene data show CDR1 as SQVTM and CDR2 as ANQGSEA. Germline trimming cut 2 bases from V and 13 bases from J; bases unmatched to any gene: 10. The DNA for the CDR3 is TGCAGCGTTGAACAGACCGGGACTAGCGGGAGAGTTTACTTC. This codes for CSVEQTGTSGRVYF.

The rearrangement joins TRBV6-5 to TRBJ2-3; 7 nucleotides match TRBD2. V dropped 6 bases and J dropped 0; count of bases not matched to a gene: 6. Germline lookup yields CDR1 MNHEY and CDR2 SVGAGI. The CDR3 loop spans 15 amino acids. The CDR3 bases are TGTGCCAGCAGAATACTAGCGTCTAGCACAGATACGCAGTATTTT. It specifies CASRILASSTDTQYF.

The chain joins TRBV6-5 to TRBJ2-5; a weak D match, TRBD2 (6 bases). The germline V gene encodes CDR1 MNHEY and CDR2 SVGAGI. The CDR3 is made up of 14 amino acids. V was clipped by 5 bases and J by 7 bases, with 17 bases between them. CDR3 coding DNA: TGTGCCAGCAGTATAGACACCGGGACTGGGACCCAGTACTTC. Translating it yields CASSIDTGTGTQYF.

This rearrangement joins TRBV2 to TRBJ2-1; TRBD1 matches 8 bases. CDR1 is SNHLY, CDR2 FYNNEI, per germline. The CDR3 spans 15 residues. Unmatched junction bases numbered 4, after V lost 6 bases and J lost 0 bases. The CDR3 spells CASRTGTGSYNEQFF. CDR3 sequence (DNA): TGTGCCAGCAGGACCGGGACAGGCTCCTACAATGAGCAGTTCTTC.

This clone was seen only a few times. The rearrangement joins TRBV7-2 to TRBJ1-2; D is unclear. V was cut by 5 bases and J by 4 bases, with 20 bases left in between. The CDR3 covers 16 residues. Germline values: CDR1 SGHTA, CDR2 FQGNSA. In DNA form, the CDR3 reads TGTGCCAGCAGCCTGAGGATGGACTACATCTCCTATGGCTACACCTTC. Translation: CASSLRMDYISYGYTF.

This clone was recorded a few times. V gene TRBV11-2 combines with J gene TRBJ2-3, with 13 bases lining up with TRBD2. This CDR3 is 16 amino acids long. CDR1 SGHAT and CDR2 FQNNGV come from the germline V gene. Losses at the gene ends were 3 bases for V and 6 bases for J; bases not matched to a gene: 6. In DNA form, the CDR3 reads TGTGCCAGCAGCTTGTGGACTAGCGGGAGTGGGGATACGCAGTATTTT. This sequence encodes CASSLWTSGSGDTQYF.

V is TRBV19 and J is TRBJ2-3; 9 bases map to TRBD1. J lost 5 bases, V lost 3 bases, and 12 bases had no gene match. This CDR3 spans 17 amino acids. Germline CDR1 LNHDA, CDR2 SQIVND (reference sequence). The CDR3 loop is CASSIDPWTGVRDTQYF. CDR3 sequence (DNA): TGTGCCAGTAGTATCGACCCTTGGACAGGGGTTCGAGATACGCAGTATTTT.

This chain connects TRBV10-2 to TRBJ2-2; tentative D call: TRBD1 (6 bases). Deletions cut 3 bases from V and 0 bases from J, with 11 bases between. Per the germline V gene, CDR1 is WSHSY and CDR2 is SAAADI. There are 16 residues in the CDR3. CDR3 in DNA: TGCGCCAGCAGTGATCAAGGGACATCGAACACCGGGGAGCTGTTTTTT. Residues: CASSDQGTSNTGELFF.